These T cell receptor beta chains were read from a single sample in a study of cytomegalovirus exposure and HLA in healthy donors. Libraries were prepared by immunoSEQ multiplex PCR; TCRdb keeps only in-frame clonotypes and omits some of them. The sample lists approximately 130,000 clones, over 70% occurring once. Sequencing was done on a sample of PBMCs. The receptors originated from a man aged 25-40 years in good health and CMV-seronegative. Each CDR3 is given with its conserved first and last residue. D genes are given only for firm matches. Part of the rows lack a size; the others show once, few, many or a class for expanded clones.

j_gene | abundance | v_gene | d_gene | CDR3aa | CDR3nt
TRBJ2-5 | . | TRBV2 | . | CASSFRRDQETQYF | TGTGCCAGCAGTTTTCGCCGGGATCAAGAGACCCAGTACTTC
TRBJ1-4 | . | TRBV4-1 | TRBD1 | CASSHPPTQGVGEKLFF | TGCGCCAGCAGCCATCCACCCACCCAGGGGGTCGGTGAAAAACTGTTTTTT
TRBJ1-2 | . | TRBV2 | . | CASSEGPTGGGYGYTF | TGTGCCAGCAGTGAGGGGCCTACAGGCGGTGGTTATGGCTACACCTTC
TRBJ1-2 | . | TRBV19 | TRBD1 | CASKEDRGYGYTF | TGTGCCAGTAAGGAGGACAGGGGATATGGCTACACCTTC
TRBJ1-1 | few | TRBV16 | TRBD1 | CASSQSYRSGGTEAFF | TGTGCCAGCAGCCAATCCTACCGTTCAGGGGGAACTGAAGCTTTCTTT
TRBJ1-1 | . | TRBV5-1 | . | CASSPGSTEAFF | TGCGCCAGCAGCCCCGGTTCGACTGAAGCTTTCTTT
TRBJ2-5 | few | TRBV6-5 | . | CASSPGLMPPGTQYF | TGTGCCAGCAGTCCTGGGCTCATGCCGCCTGGGACCCAGTACTTC
TRBJ2-7 | . | TRBV7-9 | TRBD2 | CASSFLAGSYEQYF | TGTGCCAGCAGCTTTCTAGCGGGGTCCTACGAGCAGTACTTC
TRBJ1-5 | . | TRBV28 | . | CASSPGGQGGQPQHF | TGTGCCAGCAGTCCAGGAGGGCAGGGTGGTCAGCCCCAGCATTTT
TRBJ2-5 | . | TRBV7-6 | . | CASSLAVREGETQYF | TGTGCCAGCAGCTTAGCCGTCAGGGAAGGGGAGACCCAGTACTTC
TRBJ1-1 | once | TRBV7-6 | . | CASSRSGNTEAFF | TGTGCCAGCAGCCGATCGGGGAACACTGAAGCTTTCTTT
TRBJ2-5 | . | TRBV9 | TRBD2 | CASSVYSGNRQETQYF | TGTGCCAGCAGCGTGTACAGCGGGAACCGTCAAGAGACCCAGTACTTC
TRBJ2-7 | . | TRBV4-2 | TRBD1 | CASSRNKGQGGYEQYF | TGTGCCAGCAGCCGTAATAAAGGACAGGGGGGCTACGAGCAGTACTTC
TRBJ2-7 | . | TRBV19 | . | CASSISGEQYF | TGTGCCAGTAGTATATCGGGGGAGCAGTACTTC
TRBJ1-5 | . | TRBV30 | . | CAWSPSLTGFRNQPQHF | TGTGCCTGGAGCCCATCCCTGACAGGATTTAGAAATCAGCCCCAGCATTTT
TRBJ1-1 | . | TRBV19 | TRBD1 | CASSTSRTGWNTEAFF | TGTGCCAGTAGTACCTCGCGGACAGGGTGGAACACTGAAGCTTTCTTT
TRBJ2-2 | once | TRBV7-2 | . | CASSLQAPANTGELFF | TGTGCCAGCAGCTTACAGGCTCCCGCGAACACCGGGGAGCTGTTTTTT
TRBJ1-2 | . | TRBV25-1 | . | CASSPLGEISIYGYTF | TGTGCCAGCAGTCCCCTAGGAGAGATTTCTATATATGGCTACACCTTC
TRBJ2-3 | . | TRBV7-7 | TRBD2 | CASSPPGGDTQYF | TGTGCTAGCAGCCCCCCGGGGGGGGATACGCAGTATTTT
TRBJ2-1 | few | TRBV28 | TRBD2 | CASSLAAGGPDEQFF | TGTGCCAGCAGTTTAGCGGCGGGAGGGCCCGATGAGCAGTTCTTC
TRBJ1-5 | . | TRBV5-1 | TRBD1 | CASSFWTGPNQPQHF | TGCGCCAGCAGCTTTTGGACAGGGCCTAATCAGCCCCAGCATTTT
TRBJ2-7 | . | TRBV7-9 | . | CASEGRNPYEQYF | TGTGCCAGCGAGGGCCGCAACCCCTACGAGCAGTACTTC
TRBJ1-1 | . | TRBV4-3 | TRBD1 | CASSQERFTGVTNTEAFF | TGCGCCAGCAGCCAAGAAAGATTTACAGGGGTTACGAACACTGAAGCTTTCTTT
TRBJ1-3 | . | TRBV5-4 | . | CASSFRQDHGNTIYF | TGTGCCAGCAGCTTCCGACAGGATCATGGGAACACCATATATTTT
TRBJ2-3 | . | TRBV4-2 | TRBD2 | CASSQGGLAREVTDTQYF | TGTGCCAGCAGCCAAGGTGGATTAGCGCGGGAGGTGACAGATACGCAGTATTTT
TRBJ2-1 | . | TRBV6-4 | . | CASSAVGGANDNEQFF | TGTGCCAGCAGTGCCGTAGGGGGGGCTAACGACAATGAGCAGTTCTTC
TRBJ1-1 | . | TRBV13 | . | CASSRPGGVQGTEAFF | TGTGCCAGCAGCCGACCGGGGGGGGTACAGGGCACTGAAGCTTTCTTT
TRBJ2-5 | . | TRBV4-2 | TRBD2 | CASSQNRRTPGLAAQETQYF | TGTGCCAGCAGCCAAAACCGCCGAACTCCGGGACTAGCGGCCCAAGAGACCCAGTACTTC
TRBJ1-2 | . | TRBV29-1 | . | CSVEDLDRRGYGYTF | TGCAGCGTTGAAGACCTCGACCGACGGGGGTATGGCTACACCTTC
TRBJ2-1 | once | TRBV19 | . | CASSINGQHEQFF | TGTGCCAGTAGTATTAATGGGCAGCATGAGCAGTTCTTC
TRBJ2-2 | few | TRBV19 | . | CASSLQGNTGELFF | TGTGCCAGTAGTCTACAGGGGAACACCGGGGAGCTGTTTTTT
TRBJ1-2 | . | TRBV28 | TRBD1 | CASSIPDRGYGYTF | TGTGCCAGCAGTATCCCTGACAGGGGGTATGGCTACACCTTC
TRBJ2-1 | . | TRBV5-4 | . | CASSREGTVAGSYNEQFF | TGTGCCAGCAGCCGAGAGGGAACTGTCGCGGGCTCCTACAATGAGCAGTTCTTC
TRBJ2-5 | . | TRBV7-9 | TRBD1 | CASSPGQARGQETQYF | TGTGCCAGCAGCCCGGGACAGGCCCGCGGACAAGAGACCCAGTACTTC
TRBJ1-2 | . | TRBV7-8 | . | CASSLTPIGGLTHGYTF | TGTGCCAGCAGCTTAACCCCGATAGGCGGTCTAACCCATGGCTACACCTTC
TRBJ2-6 | once | TRBV7-3 | . | CASSLGASGANVLTF | TGTGCCAGCAGCTTAGGAGCTTCTGGGGCCAACGTCCTGACTTTC
TRBJ2-5 | few | TRBV30 | TRBD2 | CAWRNIGTSSQETQYF | TGTGCCTGGAGAAACATCGGGACTAGCAGTCAAGAGACCCAGTACTTC
TRBJ1-2 | . | TRBV4-3 | . | CASSQDQTSGGYTF | TGCGCCAGCAGCCAAGACCAGACTTCGGGTGGCTACACCTTC
TRBJ2-5 | . | TRBV7-2 | TRBD2 | CASSLGAGLRETQYF | TGTGCCAGCAGCTTAGGAGCGGGGCTTCGAGAGACCCAGTACTTC
TRBJ1-1 | . | TRBV27 | . | CASSSPRRAEAFF | TGTGCCAGCAGTTCCCCCCGGAGGGCCGAAGCTTTCTTT
TRBJ2-3 | few | TRBV5-1 | TRBD2 | CASRREGITDTQYF | TGCGCCAGCCGGCGGGAGGGCATCACAGATACGCAGTATTTT
TRBJ1-2 | . | TRBV9 | . | CASSGDSPGYTF | TGTGCCAGCAGCGGAGACAGCCCTGGCTACACCTTC
TRBJ1-5 | . | TRBV7-8 | TRBD1 | CASSLAGTGQPQHF | TGTGCCAGCAGCTTAGCAGGGACAGGTCAGCCCCAGCATTTT
TRBJ2-1 | . | TRBV5-1 | TRBD1 | CASSRTGFYNEQFF | TGCGCCAGCAGCCGGACAGGGTTCTACAATGAGCAGTTCTTC